This T cell receptor (beta chain) is from a study of cytomegalovirus exposure and HLA in healthy donors. The PCR contained 60 Vbeta and 13 Jbeta primers. The repertoire was sequenced with immunoSEQ multiplex PCR; TCRdb's copy has only in-frame clones and lacks some. Of fewer than 250,000 clones listed, about 79% are singletons. V shed 8 bases and J 6 bases; nucleotides not matched to a gene: 6. CDR3 length equals 13 residues. Germline-derived CDR1 and CDR2 are SNHLY and FYNNEI. The clonotype originates from a man aged 18 to 30 in good health and CMV-seronegative. This chain uses TRBV2 with TRBJ1-5; 8 bases are shared with TRBD1. Sequenced sample: PBMCs. The CDR3 nucleotides read TGTGCCAGCGGACAGGGAGTAGTTCAGCCCCAGCATTTT. Its translation: CASGQGVVQPQHF.